These 9 T cell receptor beta chains were sequenced from one sample in a study of cytomegalovirus exposure and HLA in healthy donors. PCR employed 60 Vbeta and 13 Jbeta primers. TCRdb keeps only in-frame clones here, not all; method: immunoSEQ multiplex PCR. The repertoire includes about 200,000 clones, around 77% of them detected once, and under 2% sits in the top ten. Material for sequencing was PBMCs. The source is a man aged 30 to 45 in good health and CMV-seronegative.

This chain joins TRBV9 and TRBJ2-1; tentatively, D is TRBD2 (6 bases). CDR3 length: 18 amino acids. Trimming cost V 0 bases and J 1 base, with 17 bases left between them. The germline V gene has CDR1 SGDLS and CDR2 YYNGEE. Here the CDR3 reads CASSVGASVKISYNEQFF. In DNA, the CDR3 is TGTGCCAGCAGCGTAGGGGCTAGCGTAAAAATTTCCTACAATGAGCAGTTCTTC. The whole variable domain, filled in from reference TRBV9 and TRBJ2-1, reads DSGVTQTPKHLITATGQRVTLRCSPRSGDLSVYWYQQSLDQGLQFLIQYYNGEERAKGNILERFSAQQFPDLHSELNLSSLELGDSALYFCASSVGASVKISYNEQFFGPGTRLTVL.

The chain links TRBV28 to TRBJ2-7; 8 nucleotides match TRBD2. The J segment lost 1 base and the V segment lost 3 bases, leaving 5 bases of the junction unmatched. Germline V gene lookup returns CDR1 MDHEN and CDR2 SYDVKM. The CDR3 is 15 amino acids. The CDR3 loop reads CASSFPSGPSYEQYF. DNA of the CDR3: TGTGCCAGCAGTTTCCCTAGCGGGCCATCCTACGAGCAGTACTTC.

The gene calls are TRBV11-2 and TRBJ2-7; 7 bases align to TRBD1. This CDR3 contains 15 residues. The trim removed 6 bases at V and 2 bases at J, leaving 10 bases unmatched. The germline V gene has CDR1 SGHAT and CDR2 FQNNGV. The CDR3 protein is CASRNTGTDAYEQYF. CDR3 DNA sequence: TGTGCCAGCAGAAATACCGGGACAGATGCCTACGAGCAGTACTTC. The full variable domain, with the rest looked up from reference TRBV11-2 and TRBJ2-7, is EAGVAQSPRYKIIEKRQSVAFWCNPISGHATLYWYQQILGQGPKLLIQFQNNGVVDDSQLPKDRFSAERLKGVDSTLKIQPAKLEDSAVYLCASRNTGTDAYEQYFGPGTRLTVT.

This sequence joins TRBV10-3 and TRBJ2-1; 8 bases are a match to TRBD1. Germline assignment: CDR1 ENHRY and CDR2 SYGVKD. The length of the CDR3 is 16 residues. J gave up 7 bases and V 3 bases, and 11 bases lay outside the gene matches. In DNA form, the CDR3 reads TGTGCCATCAGTGATTTGGGTGGTCAGGGGGCGAATGAGCAGTTCTTC. Its protein product is CAISDLGGQGANEQFF.

The rearrangement joins TRBV9 to TRBJ2-3; 8 bases line up with TRBD1. Germline lookup yields CDR1 SGDLS and CDR2 YYNGEE. With V trimmed by 3 bases and J by 6 bases, 9 bases remained unmatched. The length of the CDR3 is 15 residues. CDR3 bases: TGTGCCAGCAGCGATCCGGCAGGGGGCGCGGATACGCAGTATTTT. It encodes CASSDPAGGADTQYF.

This chain's CDR3 is CASRKGDRDQPQHF. DNA of the CDR3: TGTGCCAGCCGAAAAGGGGACAGGGATCAGCCCCAGCATTTT. The chain links TRBV2 to TRBJ1-5; 9 bases agree with TRBD1. The CDR3 loop spans 14 amino acids. The V gene's germline CDR1 is SNHLY and CDR2 FYNNEI. Unmatched junction bases numbered 7, after V lost 8 bases and J lost 5 bases.

Only one count was recorded for this clone. This sequence joins TRBV19 and TRBJ2-3; 8 bases line up with TRBD1. The CDR3 has 15 amino acids. Trimming removed 1 base from V and 4 bases from J; junction bases left unmatched: 4. The V gene's germline CDR1 is LNHDA and CDR2 SQIVND (reference sequence). The CDR3 DNA is TGTGCCAGTAGTATAGGAACAGGGGGAGCAGATACGCAGTATTTT. This gives the protein CASSIGTGGADTQYF.

The chain is built from TRBV27 and TRBJ2-7, with 10 nucleotides matching TRBD2. CDR1 MNHEY and CDR2 SMNVEV come from the germline V gene (reference sequence). The CDR3 runs to 14 residues. Trimming at V came to 4 bases and at J to 4 bases, leaving 4 bases not matched to a gene. The CDR3 bases are TGTGCCAGCAGTTATCAGCGGGAGGGTTACGAGCAGTACTTC. Translating it yields CASSYQREGYEQYF.

This clone was seen more than once but under ten times. The chain has TRBV6-1 and TRBJ2-7, with TRBD1 matching over 9 bases. CDR3 length: 16 residues. J gave up 4 bases and V 0 bases, and 7 bases lay outside the gene matches. CDR1 and CDR2 from the germline V gene are MNHNS and SASEGT. CDR3: CASSEASWDRDYEQYF. As DNA, the CDR3 is TGTGCCAGCAGTGAAGCAAGTTGGGACAGGGATTACGAGCAGTACTTC.